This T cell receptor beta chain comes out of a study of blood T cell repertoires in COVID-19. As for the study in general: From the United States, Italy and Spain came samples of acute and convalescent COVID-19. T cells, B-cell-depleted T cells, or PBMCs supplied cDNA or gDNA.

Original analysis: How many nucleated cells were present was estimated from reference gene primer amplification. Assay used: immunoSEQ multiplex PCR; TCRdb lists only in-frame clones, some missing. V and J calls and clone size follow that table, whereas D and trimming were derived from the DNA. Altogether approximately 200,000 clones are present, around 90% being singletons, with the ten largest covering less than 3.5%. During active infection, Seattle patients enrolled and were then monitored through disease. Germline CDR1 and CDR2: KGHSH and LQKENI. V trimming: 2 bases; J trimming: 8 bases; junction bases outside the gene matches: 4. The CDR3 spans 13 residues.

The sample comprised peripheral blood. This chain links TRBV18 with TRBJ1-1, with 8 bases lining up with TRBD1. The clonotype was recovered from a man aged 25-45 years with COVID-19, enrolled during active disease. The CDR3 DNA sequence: TGTGCCAGCTCACCATGGACAGGGACCGAAGCTTTCTTT. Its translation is CASSPWTGTEAFF.